The rows below give T cell receptor beta chains drawn from one sample of a study of T cells in Graves' hyperthyroidism and ophthalmopathy. In TCRdb, the multiplex PCR reads were re-called with MiXCR into one record per CDR3 protein. The sample includes about 400,000 distinct CDR3 sequences, approximately 15% of them seen just once. Sequencing was carried out using blood. These receptors all come from a man in his late teens or twenties with Graves' ophthalmopathy. Both conserved end residues are part of each CDR3. The D gene is left open where the match is weak. Clone size is shown for a subset of rows, as once, few, many or a class of expanded clone.

d_call,j_call,v_call,clone_size,cdr3_aa
TRBD2,TRBJ2-1,TRBV11-1,many,CASSWDGGSARNEQFF
TRBD1,TRBJ1-2,TRBV6-1,few,CAITSGQGEIYGYTF
-,TRBJ2-2,TRBV20-1,many,CSAYEAQNTGELFF
-,TRBJ2-7,TRBV18,many,CASSPGGGESEQYF
-,TRBJ2-3,TRBV19,-,CASSNGLEDTQYF
-,TRBJ2-7,TRBV29-1,-,CSVNLGGYEQYF
TRBD2,TRBJ2-7,TRBV10-3,many,CATRLAGLYEQYF
TRBD2,TRBJ2-3,TRBV27,many,CAERGSSTDTQYF
-,TRBJ1-1,TRBV24-1,many,CATRGPNTEAFF
TRBD1,TRBJ1-2,TRBV19,-,CASSIGQVYGYTF
TRBD2,TRBJ2-1,TRBV30,once,CAWSELAGDLNEQFF
TRBD1,TRBJ1-2,TRBV6-1,-,CASRARGSVYGYTF
-,TRBJ2-7,TRBV7-2,-,CASSLSLGAREQYF
-,TRBJ2-3,TRBV3-1,many,CATGPIGTDTQYF
-,TRBJ2-3,TRBV10-3,few,CAISDPGRAPDTQYF
TRBD1,TRBJ1-2,TRBV6-1,many,CASRDPRGQTLAYYGYTF
TRBD2,TRBJ2-1,TRBV11-3,many,CASSFSSGGASAYNEQFF
TRBD2,TRBJ2-5,TRBV18,-,CASTPWGNGGDETQYF
-,TRBJ2-7,TRBV5-1,-,CASSLERGADYEQYF
-,TRBJ2-1,TRBV30,many,CAWSRGQFGREQFF
-,TRBJ2-2,TRBV20-1,many,CSADPFGGESGELFF
TRBD1,TRBJ2-7,TRBV20-1,few,CSAREIDRGHEQYF
-,TRBJ2-5,TRBV3-1,many,CASSQVLTGTQYF